This T cell receptor beta chain was retrieved from a study of T cells after yellow fever vaccination. Findings and limits, study-wide: A large majority of primary-vaccination clones showed up again after the booster (approximately 95% CD4, 75% to 90% CD8).

CDR3 length: 16 amino acids. CDR1 is SGHTA, CDR2 FQGNSA, per germline. V lost 2 bases, J lost 2 bases, and 14 bases lay in between. The sample holds a few counts of this clonotype. The antigen remains undetermined. TCR cDNA, made by 5'RACE template switching, carried an added universal primer site and UMIs. TCRdb passed the 5' RACE reads through MiXCR, listing each CDR3 protein once. Here the sample spans 400,000 or so distinct CDR3 sequences, roughly a sixth being singletons. Sequencing was performed on PBMCs, taken before the yellow fever booster vaccination. This receptor was obtained from a man between 18 and 29 years old who received the YFV17D yellow fever vaccine. J is TRBJ2-3 and V is TRBV7-2; weak D call: TRBD1 (6 bases). The CDR3 DNA is TGTGCCAGCAGCTTATCGTCCCGGACAGCCACAGATACGCAGTATTTT. It yields the protein CASSLSSRTATDTQYF.